The rows below give T cell receptor beta chains drawn from one sample of a study of blood T cell repertoires in COVID-19. Produced via immunoSEQ multiplex PCR; TCRdb's table is partial and in-frame only. Of some 260,000 clones listed, over 80% are singletons. The specimen sequenced was PBMCs or T cells enriched from blood (not recorded which). These receptor sequences come from a woman younger than 30 who had recovered from COVID-19. The CDR3 runs from the conserved cysteine through the conserved F or W. A D gene is named only where the DNA matches it firmly. Rows give clone size only sometimes, using once, few, many, or a class for an expanded clone.

TRBD2	.	14	TRBV2	TRBJ2-7	TGTGCCAGCAGTGAAGGCGGGGGACCATACGAGCAGTACTTC	CASSEGGGPYEQYF
TRBD2	.	16	TRBV9	TRBJ2-7	TGTGCCAGCAGCGCTAGCGGGAGGACACGCTCCTACGAGCAGTACTTC	CASSASGRTRSYEQYF
.	.	15	TRBV19	TRBJ2-1	TGTGCCAGTAGTGGTGCCCCCTACTCCTACAATGAGCAGTTCTTC	CASSGAPYSYNEQFF
.	.	20	TRBV21-1	TRBJ2-2	TGTGCCAGCGGAGATCTAGGGACTAGCGGGGGGGATTCGAACACCGGGGAGCTGTTTTTT	CASGDLGTSGGDSNTGELFF
.	.	14	TRBV18	TRBJ1-4	TGTGCCAGCTCACCGGAGGGGCCTAATGAAAAACTGTTTTTT	CASSPEGPNEKLFF
.	.	14	TRBV5-4	TRBJ2-7	TGTGCCAGCAGCGGAGCTCAGACCCCCCGCGAGCAGTACTTC	CASSGAQTPREQYF
TRBD1	.	16	TRBV19	TRBJ2-1	TGTGCCAGTAGGAATACCGGGACAGGGGAGGGAAATGAGCAGTTCTTC	CASRNTGTGEGNEQFF
TRBD1	.	15	TRBV24-1	TRBJ1-5	TGTGCCACCAGTGATTCACAGGGGGTACATCAGCCCCAGCATTTT	CATSDSQGVHQPQHF
TRBD2	.	17	TRBV11-3	TRBJ2-5	TGTGCCAGCAGCTTGGCCTCTTCTAGCGGGGGGGCGGAGACCCAGTACTTC	CASSLASSSGGAETQYF
.	.	16	TRBV28	TRBJ1-3	TGTGCCAGCCGCTCCTACGGACAGTTCTCTGGAAACACCATATATTTT	CASRSYGQFSGNTIYF
TRBD2	.	15	TRBV9	TRBJ2-3	TGTGCCAGCAGCCAGAGCGGGAGGGAGGGTGATACGCAGTATTTT	CASSQSGREGDTQYF
.	.	11	TRBV20-1	TRBJ2-7	TGCAGTGCTAGATCTCCGGACGAGCAGTACTTC	CSARSPDEQYF
.	.	15	TRBV10-3	TRBJ1-6	TGTGCCATCAGTGAGGGGGAGGGCCTAAATTCACCCCTCCACTTT	CAISEGEGLNSPLHF
TRBD2	.	15	TRBV7-2	TRBJ2-1	TGTGCCAGCAGCATCGGACTAGCCTCATACAATGAGCAGTTCTTC	CASSIGLASYNEQFF
.	.	12	TRBV5-1	TRBJ2-7	TGCGCCAGCAGCTTGAGTGGTAGCGAGCAGTACTTC	CASSLSGSEQYF
TRBD1	.	15	TRBV6-5	TRBJ1-1	TGTGCCAGCAGTCCGGACAGGGGTATGAACACTGAAGCTTTCTTT	CASSPDRGMNTEAFF
.	.	13	TRBV2	TRBJ1-2	TGTGCCAGCAGTGAGGGCTCAGGATATGGCTACACCTTC	CASSEGSGYGYTF
.	.	17	TRBV5-4	TRBJ1-2	TGTGCCAGCGCGTTTCAGATTAGACAGCACCCCTCGAGTGGCTACACCTTC	CASAFQIRQHPSSGYTF
TRBD2	.	15	TRBV4-1	TRBJ2-3	TGCGCCAGCAGCCAACTAGCGGGAGGAACAGATACGCAGTATTTT	CASSQLAGGTDTQYF
TRBD1	.	15	TRBV28	TRBJ1-2	TGTGCCAGCAGTTTATTAGGACAGGTTAACTATGGCTACACCTTC	CASSLLGQVNYGYTF
.	.	14	TRBV13	TRBJ2-5	TGTGCCAGCAGCCCCCGGGAAGGCAGGGAGACCCAGTACTTC	CASSPREGRETQYF
.	.	13	TRBV28	TRBJ1-6	TGTGCCAGCAACCTGCTAGGGGATTCACCCCTCCACTTT	CASNLLGDSPLHF
.	.	13	TRBV7-9	TRBJ1-1	TGTGCCAGCAGCTTAGGAGGGTCCGCTGAAGCTTTCTTT	CASSLGGSAEAFF
.	.	13	TRBV9	TRBJ2-3	TGTGCCAGCAGCGTAGTTCAGGAAGGTACGCAGTATTTT	CASSVVQEGTQYF
TRBD2	.	16	TRBV9	TRBJ2-7	TGTGCCAGCAGCGTAGGCCCCAACATCGGGGGAGGGGTGCAGTACTTC	CASSVGPNIGGGVQYF
.	.	13	TRBV28	TRBJ1-2	TGTGCCAGCAGTTTAATTCCCGGAGGGGCCCTCAAATTC	CASSLIPGGALKF
TRBD1	.	13	TRBV3-1/TRBV3-2	TRBJ1-4	TGTGCCAGCAGCCCCTATCGGACAGGGAAACTGTTTTTT	CASSPYRTGKLFF
TRBD1	.	13	TRBV3-1/TRBV3-2	TRBJ1-2	TGTGCCAGCAGCCTGGGACAGAACTATGGCTACACCTTC	CASSLGQNYGYTF
.	.	16	TRBV18	TRBJ1-3	TGTGCCAGCTCACCCAACAGGGCGGCCCGTGGAAACACCATATATTTT	CASSPNRAARGNTIYF
.	.	16	TRBV27	TRBJ2-5	TGTGCCAGCAGCCCCAAGGACTATTTAATCCAAGAGACCCAGTACTTC	CASSPKDYLIQETQYF
TRBD2	.	16	TRBV11-1	TRBJ2-6	TGTGCCAGCAGCTCGGCGGGGGTAGCAGGGGCCAACGTCCTGACTTTC	CASSSAGVAGANVLTF
.	once	13	TRBV13	TRBJ1-2	TGTGCCAGCAGCCCCGGGAGGGGGGATGGCTACACCTTC	CASSPGRGDGYTF
.	.	14	TRBV7-2	TRBJ1-2	TGTGCCAGCAGCCCCCCGGGTGGCACCTATGGCTACACCTTC	CASSPPGGTYGYTF
.	.	16	TRBV27	TRBJ1-5	TGTGCCAGCAGCCTCCACGGGTCCAGTCTCAATCAGCCCCAGCATTTT	CASSLHGSSLNQPQHF
TRBD1	.	13	TRBV15	TRBJ1-2	TGTGCCACCCAGACAGGGGGGGACTATGGCTACACCTTC	CATQTGGDYGYTF
.	few	12	TRBV12-3/TRBV12-4	TRBJ1-1	TGTGCCAGCAGTTTTGGCTACACTGAAGCTTTCTTT	CASSFGYTEAFF
.	.	17	TRBV6-2/TRBV6-3	TRBJ2-1	TGTGCCAGCAGTTACGGCCTGGGACTCACCTACTACAATGAGCAGTTCTTC	CASSYGLGLTYYNEQFF
TRBD2	once	19	TRBV28	TRBJ2-1	TGTGCCAGCAGTTTATTCGCGAGCGGGAGGCACTCAGTTCACAATGAGCAGTTCTTC	CASSLFASGRHSVHNEQFF
.	.	15	TRBV5-5	TRBJ2-5	TGTGCCAGCAGCTCGTGGATAACAGGGTTTGAGCTCCAGTACTTC	CASSSWITGFELQYF
TRBD1	.	14	TRBV25-1	TRBJ1-2	TGTGCCAGCAGTGAATCCAGGGGGAAGGATGGCTACACCTTC	CASSESRGKDGYTF
.	.	12	TRBV28	TRBJ1-2	TGTGCCAGCAACATTCCGGGGTTTGGCTACACCTTC	CASNIPGFGYTF
.	.	14	TRBV28	TRBJ1-1	TGTGCCAGCACAACAGCCCAAATGAACACTGAAGCTTTCTTT	CASTTAQMNTEAFF
.	.	14	TRBV7-9	TRBJ1-5	TGTGCCAGCAGTGATTTGGGGGGAATTCAGCCCCAGCATTTT	CASSDLGGIQPQHF
.	.	19	TRBV10-3	TRBJ2-7	TGTGCCATCAGTGAGCATACACTTAATGACAGGTTGGGATCTGCCGAGCAGTACTTC	CAISEHTLNDRLGSAEQYF
.	.	12	TRBV12-3/TRBV12-4	TRBJ1-2	TGTGCCAGCAGTTTCGGTGATGGTGGCTACACCTTC	CASSFGDGGYTF
TRBD2	.	15	TRBV9	TRBJ2-7	TGTGCCAGCAGCGTAGCAGATTTGGCGGGAGGCGAGCAGTACTTC	CASSVADLAGGEQYF
TRBD1	.	14	TRBV19	TRBJ1-6	TGTGCCAGTAGCCCGGACAGGGGGCGTTCACCCCTCCACTTT	CASSPDRGRSPLHF
TRBD1	.	14	TRBV7-9	TRBJ1-3	TGTGCCAGCAGCCCCGGACAGGGTGGGGACACCATATATTTT	CASSPGQGGDTIYF
TRBD2	.	14	TRBV5-4	TRBJ2-3	TGTGCCAGCAGCCAAGCGGGGGGGGCAGATACGCAGTATTTT	CASSQAGGADTQYF
.	once	15	TRBV3-1/TRBV3-2	TRBJ2-7	TGTGCCAGCAGCCAAGATGGTTCGCAGGTTGACGAGCAGTACTTC	CASSQDGSQVDEQYF
TRBD2	.	15	TRBV19	TRBJ2-1	TGTGCCAGTAGTGTGGGACTAGCGGGAGGCAATGAGCAGTTCTTC	CASSVGLAGGNEQFF
TRBD2	.	18	TRBV4-1	TRBJ2-7	TGCGCCAGCAGCCAAGATTTACCGGGACTAGCGGGATACTACGAGCAGTACTTC	CASSQDLPGLAGYYEQYF
.	.	12	TRBV2	TRBJ1-6	TGTGCCAGCAGGGCGGACACCGCACCCCTCCACTTT	CASRADTAPLHF
.	few	13	TRBV6-5	TRBJ1-2	TGTGCCAGCAGTTACTCGGAAAGGGGTGGCTACACCTTC	CASSYSERGGYTF
.	.	14	TRBV2	TRBJ1-4	TGTGCCAGCAGTGAAGGGGGGGTAGGGGAAAAACTGTTTTTT	CASSEGGVGEKLFF
.	.	13	TRBV5-1	TRBJ2-7	TGCGCCAGCAGCTTGGCAAGTACTAACGAGCAGTACTTC	CASSLASTNEQYF
.	.	14	TRBV5-1	TRBJ1-3	TGCGCCAGCAGCCGGAGTAACTCTGGAAACACCATATATTTT	CASSRSNSGNTIYF